The source of this T cell receptor (beta chain) is a study of shared clonotypes between healthy human individuals. Regarding the study as a whole: Around 5% of naive CD4 clonotypes were common to four donors.

Looked up from germline, CDR1 is SNHLY and CDR2 is FYNNEI. The CDR3 runs 15 residues. V was pared by 8 bases and J by 0 bases, with 13 bases between. Produced via immunoSEQ multiplex PCR; TCRdb's table is partial and in-frame only. The table lists over 2 million clones, 95% of them singletons. This clone came up once. Its antigen is unknown. The sequencing sample was made of naive CD4+ T cells sorted from blood. The subset is: CD45RA+ positively selected. This receptor was identified in a man aged 18 to 29 in good health. The chain carries TRBV2 and TRBJ2-2; D is perhaps TRBD2 (7 bases). CDR3 DNA: TGTGCCAGCGGGGAGGGGGTCGCGAACACCGGGGAGCTGTTTTTT. Its protein is CASGEGVANTGELFF.